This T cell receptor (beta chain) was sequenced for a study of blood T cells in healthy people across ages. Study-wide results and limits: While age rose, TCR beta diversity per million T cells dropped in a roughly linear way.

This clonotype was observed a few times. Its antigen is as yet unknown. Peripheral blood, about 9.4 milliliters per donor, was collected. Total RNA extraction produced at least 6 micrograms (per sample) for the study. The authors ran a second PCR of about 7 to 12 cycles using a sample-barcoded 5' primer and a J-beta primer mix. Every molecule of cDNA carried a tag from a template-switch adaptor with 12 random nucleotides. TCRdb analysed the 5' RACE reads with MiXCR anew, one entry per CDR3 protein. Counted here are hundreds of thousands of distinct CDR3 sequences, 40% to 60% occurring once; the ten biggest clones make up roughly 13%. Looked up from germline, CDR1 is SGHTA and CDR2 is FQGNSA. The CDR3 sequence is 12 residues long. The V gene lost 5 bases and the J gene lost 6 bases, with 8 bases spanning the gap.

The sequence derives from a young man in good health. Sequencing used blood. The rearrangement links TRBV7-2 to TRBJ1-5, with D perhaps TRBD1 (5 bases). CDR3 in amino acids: CASSPGRQPQHF. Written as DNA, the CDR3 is TGTGCCAGCAGCCCAGGGCGTCAGCCCCAGCATTTT.